A selection of T cell receptor beta chains follows, all from one sample in a study of radiotherapy plus CTLA-4 blockade in lung cancer. Profiling relied on immunoSEQ multiplex PCR, and the TCRdb table lists in-frame clones only, not all of them. The sample records some 73,000 clones, 84% being singletons. Sequencing was performed on peripheral blood, taken from a patient treated with radiotherapy plus ipilimumab. The receptors derive from a human donor with non-small cell lung cancer who had stable disease on radiotherapy plus ipilimumab. Both conserved end residues are part of each CDR3. Each record gives: V gene, D gene, clone size, J gene, CDR3 protein, CDR3 DNA. The D gene is left open where the match is weak. Clone size is not always given. Where it is, it says once, few, many or a class for expanded clones.

TRBV7-8,.,.,TRBJ1-1,CASSVRLLLPTEAFF,TGTGCCAGCAGCGTTAGACTCCTCCTCCCCACTGAAGCTTTCTTT
TRBV6-5,.,once,TRBJ2-5,CASSYSLLQETQYF,TGTGCCAGCAGTTACTCTCTCCTTCAAGAGACCCAGTACTTC
TRBV19,TRBD1,.,TRBJ2-2,CASTRTTGTGELFF,TGTGCCAGTACCAGAACGACAGGGACCGGGGAGCTGTTTTTT
TRBV6-5,.,.,TRBJ1-4,CASKARAGDEKLFF,TGTGCCAGCAAAGCCCGGGCTGGAGATGAAAAACTGTTTTTT
TRBV28,.,few,TRBJ1-2,CASRVAGAIYGYTF,TGTGCCAGCAGGGTAGCAGGGGCAATCTATGGCTACACCTTC
TRBV6-6,.,.,TRBJ1-5,CASSYGRGGAGQPQHF,TGTGCCAGCAGTTACGGCAGGGGAGGTGCGGGTCAGCCCCAGCATTTT
TRBV19,.,once,TRBJ1-5,CASSIPGKDNQPQHF,TGTGCCAGTAGTATTCCAGGGAAGGACAATCAGCCCCAGCATTTT
TRBV18,TRBD1,.,TRBJ1-5,CASSPIPTGGGSNQPQHF,TGTGCCAGCTCACCAATACCGACAGGGGGGGGAAGCAATCAGCCCCAGCATTTT
TRBV18,TRBD1,few,TRBJ1-2,CASSLDRDALYGYTF,TGTGCCAGCTCACTCGACAGGGACGCGCTCTATGGCTACACCTTC
TRBV19,TRBD1,.,TRBJ2-7,CASSPGQVSYEQYF,TGTGCCAGTAGCCCGGGACAGGTCTCCTACGAGCAGTACTTC
TRBV28,.,once,TRBJ1-1,CASSLSASEAFF,TGTGCCAGCAGTTTATCGGCGTCTGAAGCTTTCTTT
TRBV6-1,.,.,TRBJ2-1,CASSEETGEFYNEQFF,TGTGCCAGCAGTGAAGAGACCGGGGAGTTTTACAATGAGCAGTTCTTC
TRBV12-2,.,.,TRBJ1-6,CASRLVVEDGAESPLHF,TGTGCAAGTCGCTTAGTGGTGGAGGACGGGGCCGAATCACCCCTCCACTTT
TRBV19,TRBD1,.,TRBJ1-5,CASSISGQGKNQPQHF,TGTGCCAGTAGTATTTCGGGACAGGGAAAAAATCAGCCCCAGCATTTT
TRBV5-1,TRBD1,.,TRBJ2-1,CASSLRVGQGGPGGEQFF,TGCGCCAGCAGCTTGCGAGTAGGACAGGGAGGACCAGGGGGTGAGCAGTTCTTC
TRBV18,.,few,TRBJ2-5,CASSPKGGGETQYF,TGTGCCAGCTCACCAAAGGGAGGAGGGGAGACCCAGTACTTC
TRBV29-1,.,.,TRBJ2-1,CSVVGGRGSNEQFF,TGCAGCGTTGTAGGTGGGAGAGGGAGCAATGAGCAGTTCTTC
TRBV15,TRBD2,.,TRBJ2-7,CATRGGASGTYEQYF,TGTGCCACCAGGGGGGGAGCTAGCGGGACCTACGAGCAGTACTTC
TRBV9,.,.,TRBJ2-1,CASSSAGRTYEQFF,TGTGCCAGCAGCTCGGCGGGGCGTACATATGAGCAGTTCTTC
TRBV19,.,few,TRBJ2-7,CASSRIQPPYEQYF,TGTGCCAGTAGTAGGATACAACCTCCCTACGAGCAGTACTTC
TRBV10-1,.,.,TRBJ2-7,CASSDGLEQYF,TGCGCCAGCAGTGATGGACTCGAGCAGTACTTC
TRBV28,.,.,TRBJ1-2,CASSPLAHHGYTF,TGTGCCAGCAGCCCGTTAGCACATCATGGCTACACCTTC
TRBV5-1,.,.,TRBJ1-5,CASSLGGSSNQPQHF,TGCGCCAGCAGCTTGGGAGGTAGCAGCAATCAGCCCCAGCATTTT
TRBV10-1,.,.,TRBJ2-7,CASSEGIKYEQYF,TGCGCCAGCAGTGAAGGGATCAAGTACGAGCAGTACTTC
TRBV6-6,TRBD1,.,TRBJ1-2,CATKRQGAGYGYTF,TGTGCCACCAAACGACAGGGGGCGGGCTATGGCTACACCTTC
TRBV11-2,TRBD2,.,TRBJ2-1,CASSSGGGASGEQFF,TGTGCCAGCAGTTCTGGCGGGGGGGCGTCCGGTGAGCAGTTCTTC
TRBV4-1,TRBD2,.,TRBJ2-1,CASSLPPGLAYLGEQFF,TGCGCCAGCAGCCTACCGCCGGGACTAGCGTATTTGGGTGAGCAGTTCTTC
TRBV9,.,once,TRBJ2-7,CASSPRGLDLGEQYF,TGTGCCAGCAGCCCTCGGGGGTTGGACCTGGGCGAGCAGTACTTC
TRBV28,.,.,TRBJ2-3,CASSSRVWGTDTQYF,TGTGCCAGCAGTTCTCGAGTTTGGGGCACAGATACGCAGTATTTT
TRBV10-2,.,.,TRBJ1-3,CASSESAGLSGNTIYF,TGCGCCAGCAGTGAGTCTGCCGGACTCTCTGGAAACACCATATATTTT
TRBV28,TRBD1,few,TRBJ1-5,CAGSSIGTALDQPQHF,TGTGCCGGATCATCTATCGGGACAGCCTTAGACCAGCCCCAGCATTTT
TRBV5-1,.,.,TRBJ2-1,CASSLALEGQFF,TGCGCCAGCAGCTTGGCCTTGGAGGGGCAGTTCTTC
TRBV7-7,.,.,TRBJ2-7,CASSLELGGSYEQYF,TGTGCCAGCAGCTTAGAACTTGGTGGCTCCTACGAGCAGTACTTC
TRBV7-8,TRBD2,few,TRBJ2-1,CASSLRGLAGYNEQFF,TGTGCCAGCAGCTTAAGGGGACTAGCGGGCTACAATGAGCAGTTCTTC
TRBV19,.,.,TRBJ1-5,CASSRNSNQPQHF,TGTGCCAGTAGTAGAAATAGCAATCAGCCCCAGCATTTT
TRBV11-1,.,few,TRBJ1-1,CASSSGLNTEAFF,TGTGCCAGCAGCTCCGGACTTAACACTGAAGCTTTCTTT
TRBV5-1,.,.,TRBJ1-2,CASGEGFGRGYTF,TGCGCCAGCGGGGAGGGGTTCGGTCGTGGCTACACCTTC
TRBV11-2,.,.,TRBJ2-7,CASSPLGGTNYYEQYF,TGTGCCAGCAGCCCGCTCGGAGGGACCAATTACTACGAGCAGTACTTC
TRBV5-4,.,.,TRBJ1-3,CASSWSGRSSGNTIYF,TGTGCCAGCAGCTGGTCGGGACGCAGCTCTGGAAACACCATATATTTT
TRBV10-3,.,.,TRBJ2-5,CAISEIPSPQETQYF,TGTGCCATCAGTGAGATTCCGAGCCCCCAAGAGACCCAGTACTTC
TRBV28,TRBD1,.,TRBJ2-7,CASRQRTGKSYEQYF,TGTGCCAGCAGACAACGGACAGGGAAAAGCTACGAGCAGTACTTC
TRBV6-5,.,.,TRBJ2-7,CASFSLAPYEQYF,TGTGCCAGCTTTTCTCTAGCGCCCTACGAGCAGTACTTC